The clone carrying this TCR beta chain was seen at least ten times. Its antigen is not identified. Patients were excluded for uncontrolled infection, other autoimmune disease, pregnancy or lactation. A 10 ml volume of fresh peripheral blood provided the PBMCs. The sample originates from a study of T cells in Graves' hyperthyroidism and ophthalmopathy. As for the study in general: Upon initial diagnosis and before any treatment, peripheral blood was collected.

The TCR beta CDR3 regions underwent amplification using RNA transcripts as the source. The study used the HTBI primer set for a first-round RT-PCR of the TCR CDR3. In TCRdb, the multiplex PCR reads were re-called with MiXCR into one record per CDR3 protein. The sample has about 500,000 distinct CDR3 sequences, approximately 16% seen once; the top ten hold 25% to 30%. Study results and caveats: The majority of expanded thyroid clonotypes above 0.001 also appeared in blood.

Trimming left V 6 bases short and J 1 base short, with 7 bases between. The CDR3 is 11 amino acids. The germline V gene has CDR1 GTSNPN and CDR2 SVGIG (reference sequence). The rearrangement links TRBV30 to TRBJ2-7, with D possibly being TRBD1 (5 bases). This sequence originates from a woman aged 25 to 39 with Graves' ophthalmopathy. The sequencing sample was made of blood. In nucleotides, the CDR3 is TGTGCCTGCGCAGGGTCCTACGAGCAGTACTTC. Translation: CACAGSYEQYF.